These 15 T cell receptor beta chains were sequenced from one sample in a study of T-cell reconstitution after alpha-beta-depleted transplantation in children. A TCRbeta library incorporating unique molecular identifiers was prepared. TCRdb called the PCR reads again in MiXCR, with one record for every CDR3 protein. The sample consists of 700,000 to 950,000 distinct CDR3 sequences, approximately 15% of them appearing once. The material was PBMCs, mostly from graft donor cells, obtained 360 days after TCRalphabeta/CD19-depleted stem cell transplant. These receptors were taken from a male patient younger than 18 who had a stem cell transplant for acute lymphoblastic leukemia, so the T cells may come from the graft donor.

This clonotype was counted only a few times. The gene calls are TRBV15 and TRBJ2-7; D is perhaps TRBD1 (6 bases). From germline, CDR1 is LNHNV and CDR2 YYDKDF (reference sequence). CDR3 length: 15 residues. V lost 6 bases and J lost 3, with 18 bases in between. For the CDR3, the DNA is TGTGCCACCAGGAGACCGGGACAAACGATCTACGAGCAGTACTTC. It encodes CATRRPGQTIYEQYF.

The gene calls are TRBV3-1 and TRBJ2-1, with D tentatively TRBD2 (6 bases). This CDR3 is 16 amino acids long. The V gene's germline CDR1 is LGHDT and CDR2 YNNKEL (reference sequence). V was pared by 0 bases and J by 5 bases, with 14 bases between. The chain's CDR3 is CASSQDLGVADNEQFF. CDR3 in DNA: TGTGCCAGCAGCCAAGATCTAGGAGTAGCGGACAATGAGCAGTTCTTC.

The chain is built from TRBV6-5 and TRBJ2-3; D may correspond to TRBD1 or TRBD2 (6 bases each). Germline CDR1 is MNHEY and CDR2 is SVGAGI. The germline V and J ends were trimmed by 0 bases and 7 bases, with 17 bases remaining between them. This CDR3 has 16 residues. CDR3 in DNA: TGTGCCAGCAGTTACTCGGGGGGCGCAAGTAGAAATACGCAGTATTTT. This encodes CASSYSGGASRNTQYF.

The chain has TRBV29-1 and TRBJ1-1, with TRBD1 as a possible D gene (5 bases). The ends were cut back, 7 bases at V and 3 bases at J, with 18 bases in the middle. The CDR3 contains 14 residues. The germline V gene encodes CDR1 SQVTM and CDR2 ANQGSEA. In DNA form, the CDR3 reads TGCAGCGCCGCCTGGGGGAGGAAGGACACTGAAGCTTTCTTT. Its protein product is CSAAWGRKDTEAFF.

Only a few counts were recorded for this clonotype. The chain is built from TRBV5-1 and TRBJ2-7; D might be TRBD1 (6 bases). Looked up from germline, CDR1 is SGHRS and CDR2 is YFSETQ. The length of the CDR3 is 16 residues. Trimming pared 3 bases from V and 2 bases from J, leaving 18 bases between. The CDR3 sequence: CASSSTGTTAAYEQYF. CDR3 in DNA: TGCGCCAGCAGCTCCACCGGGACAACGGCGGCCTACGAGCAGTACTTC.

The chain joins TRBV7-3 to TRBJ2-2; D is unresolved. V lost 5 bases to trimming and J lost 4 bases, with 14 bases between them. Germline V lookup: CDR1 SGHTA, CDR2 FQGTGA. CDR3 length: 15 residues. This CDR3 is CASSPQRDRTGELFF. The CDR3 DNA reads TGTGCCAGCAGCCCCCAGCGTGATCGCACCGGGGAGCTGTTTTTT.

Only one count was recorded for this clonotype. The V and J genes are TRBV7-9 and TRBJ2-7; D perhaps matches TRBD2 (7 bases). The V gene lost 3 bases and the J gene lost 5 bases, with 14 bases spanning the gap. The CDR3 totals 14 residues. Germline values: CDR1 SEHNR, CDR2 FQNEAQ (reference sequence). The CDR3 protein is CASSLGRGGDEQYF. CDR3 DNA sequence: TGTGCCAGCAGCTTGGGCAGGGGAGGGGACGAGCAGTACTTC.

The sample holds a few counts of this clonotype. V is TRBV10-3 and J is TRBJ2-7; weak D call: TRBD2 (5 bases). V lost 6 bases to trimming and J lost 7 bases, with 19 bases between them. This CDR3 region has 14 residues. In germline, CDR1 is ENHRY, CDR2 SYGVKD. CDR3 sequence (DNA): TGTGCCATCAGCGAGAACCTAGCTCCTAAGGAGCAGTACTTC. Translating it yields CAISENLAPKEQYF.

In DNA, the CDR3 is TGCGCCAGCAGCTTGGCCGGTATGGGAGAAGGCACTGAAGCTTTCTTT. This codes for CASSLAGMGEGTEAFF. This rearrangement joins TRBV5-1 to TRBJ1-1; D is undetermined. Trimming removed 0 bases from V and 4 bases from J, with 16 bases in between. The CDR3 contains 16 residues. Germline V gene data show CDR1 as SGHRS and CDR2 as YFSETQ.

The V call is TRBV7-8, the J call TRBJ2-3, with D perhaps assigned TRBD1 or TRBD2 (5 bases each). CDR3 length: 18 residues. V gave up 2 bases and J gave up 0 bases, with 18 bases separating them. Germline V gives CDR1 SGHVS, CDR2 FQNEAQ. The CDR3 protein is CASSLNKTRDLSTDTQYF. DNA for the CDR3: TGTGCCAGCAGCTTAAACAAAACCAGGGACCTTAGCACAGATACGCAGTATTTT.

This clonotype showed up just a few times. The CDR3 DNA is TGCGCCAGCAGCTTGGCGGCAGTTCTAGGCAATTCACCCCTCCACTTT. It encodes CASSLAAVLGNSPLHF. The chain employs TRBV5-1 and TRBJ1-6; D unresolved. The V end lost 0 bases, the J end lost 7 bases, and 14 bases lay between the germline ends. CDR3 size: 16 residues. CDR1 and CDR2 from the germline V gene are SGHRS and YFSETQ.

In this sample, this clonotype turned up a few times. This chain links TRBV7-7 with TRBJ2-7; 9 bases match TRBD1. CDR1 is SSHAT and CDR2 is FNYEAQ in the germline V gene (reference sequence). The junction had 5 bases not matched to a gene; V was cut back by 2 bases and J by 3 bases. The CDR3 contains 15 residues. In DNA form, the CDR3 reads TGTGCCAGCAGCTTAAGCAGGGACAGGGACTACGAGCAGTACTTC. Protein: CASSLSRDRDYEQYF.

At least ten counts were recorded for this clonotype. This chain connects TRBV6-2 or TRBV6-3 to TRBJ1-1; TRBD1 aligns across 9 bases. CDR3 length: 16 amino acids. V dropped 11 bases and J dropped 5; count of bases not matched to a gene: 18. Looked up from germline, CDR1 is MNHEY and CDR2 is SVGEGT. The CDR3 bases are TGTGCCGCCCGCGGACCTAGGGGGACAGGGAAGACTGAAGCTTTCTTT. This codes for CAARGPRGTGKTEAFF.

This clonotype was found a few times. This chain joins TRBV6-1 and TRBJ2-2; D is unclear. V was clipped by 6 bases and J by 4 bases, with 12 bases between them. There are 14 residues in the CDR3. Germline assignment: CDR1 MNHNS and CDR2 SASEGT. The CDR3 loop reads CASRKTRSTGELFF. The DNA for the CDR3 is TGTGCCAGCAGAAAGACGAGATCCACCGGGGAGCTGTTTTTT.

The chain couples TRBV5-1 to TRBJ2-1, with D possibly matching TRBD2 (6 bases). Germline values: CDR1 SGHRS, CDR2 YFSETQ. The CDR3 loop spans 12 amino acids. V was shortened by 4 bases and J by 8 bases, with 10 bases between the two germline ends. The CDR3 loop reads CASSLVADEQFF. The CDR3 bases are TGCGCCAGCAGCCTTGTAGCGGATGAGCAGTTCTTC.